This T cell receptor (beta chain) was sequenced in a study of CD8 T cells in ankylosing spondylitis. This CDR3 is 14 amino acids long. Per the germline V gene, CDR1 is DFQATT and CDR2 is SNEGSKA (reference sequence). Quantitative barcoded 5'-RACE was used to prepare TCR beta libraries. TCRdb used MiXCR to reprocess the 5' RACE reads, holding one entry per CDR3 protein. The sample lists about 260,000 distinct CDR3 sequences, about 24% occurring once. Study-level results: Disease-linked clones bore a CD8+ phenotype and were relatively rare in peripheral blood. Reported data indicate significant enrichment of disease-linked clones within matched ankylosing spondylitis synovial fluid.

In its sample, this clonotype was seen a few times. Its cognate antigen is unknown. The sample consisted of blood, either unsorted or a sorted T cell fraction (not recorded which). This chain uses TRBV20-1 with TRBJ1-2; unclear D gene. The TCR sequence derives from a male donor with ankylosing spondylitis or in good health (not recorded which). The CDR3 loop reads CSTPLSAGQYGYTF. In nucleotides, the CDR3 is TGCAGCACCCCTTTGAGCGCTGGGCAATATGGCTACACCTTC.